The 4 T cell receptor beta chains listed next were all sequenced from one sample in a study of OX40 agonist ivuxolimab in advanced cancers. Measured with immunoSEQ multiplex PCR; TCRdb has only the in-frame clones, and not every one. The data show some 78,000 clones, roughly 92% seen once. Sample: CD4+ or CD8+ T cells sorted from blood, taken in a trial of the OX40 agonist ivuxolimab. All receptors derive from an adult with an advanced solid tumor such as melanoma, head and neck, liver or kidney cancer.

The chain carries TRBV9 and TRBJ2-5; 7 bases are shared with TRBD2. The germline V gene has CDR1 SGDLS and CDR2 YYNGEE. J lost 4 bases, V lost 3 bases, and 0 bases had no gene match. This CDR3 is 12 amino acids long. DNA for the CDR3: TGTGCCAGCAGCGGGACTAGAGAGACCCAGTACTTC. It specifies CASSGTRETQYF.

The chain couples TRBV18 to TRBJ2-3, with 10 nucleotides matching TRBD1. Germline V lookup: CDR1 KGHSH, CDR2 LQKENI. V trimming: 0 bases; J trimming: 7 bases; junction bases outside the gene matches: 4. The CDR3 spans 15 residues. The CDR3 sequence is CASSPPGTGVNTQYF. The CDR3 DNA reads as TGTGCCAGCTCACCACCCGGGACAGGGGTCAATACGCAGTATTTT. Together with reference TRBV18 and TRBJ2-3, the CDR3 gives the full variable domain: NAGVMQNPRHLVRRRGQEARLRCSPMKGHSHVYWYRQLPEEGLKFMVYLQKENIIDESGMPKERFSAEFPKEGPSILRIQQVVRGDSAAYFCASSPPGTGVNTQYFGPGTRLTVL.

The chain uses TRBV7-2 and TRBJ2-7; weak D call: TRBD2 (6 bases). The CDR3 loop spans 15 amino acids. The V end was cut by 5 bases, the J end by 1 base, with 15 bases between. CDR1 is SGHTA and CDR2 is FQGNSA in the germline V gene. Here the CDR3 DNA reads TGTGCCAGCAGCCCCCGGGTCGGGGGTTCCTACGAGCAGTACTTC. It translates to CASSPRVGGSYEQYF.

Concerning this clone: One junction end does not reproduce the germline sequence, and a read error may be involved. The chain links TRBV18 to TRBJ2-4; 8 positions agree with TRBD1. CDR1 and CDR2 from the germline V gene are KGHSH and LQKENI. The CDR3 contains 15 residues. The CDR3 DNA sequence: TGTGCCAGCTCACCACTTGCAGGGGGCTTCGATGCGAGGAACTTC. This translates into CASSPLAGGFDARNF.